The TCR beta chain described here comes from a study of T cells after yellow fever vaccination. Turning to this clonotype: Its specificity is not known.

CDR1 and CDR2 from the germline V gene are LGHNA and YSLEER. The V end was cut by 10 bases, the J end by 4 bases, with 7 bases between. The length of the CDR3 is 10 residues. Making TCR cDNA involved 5'RACE template switching, which added UMIs and a universal primer site. TCRdb analysed the 5' RACE reads with MiXCR anew, one entry per CDR3 protein. The sample holds roughly 500,000 distinct CDR3 sequences, under 25% seen once. Study-wide results and caveats: Post-booster repertoires contained most primary-vaccination clones again (roughly 96% CD4, 85% to 90% CD8). The presence of abundant clonotypes contaminating from the bulk population was possible in FACS-sorted repertoires.

The sample here was PBMCs, taken 15 days after the yellow fever booster vaccination. This TCR came from a man younger than 40 who received the YFV17D yellow fever vaccine. The gene calls are TRBV4-3 and TRBJ2-5; D unclear. CDR3 bases: TGCGCCAACCTAAGAGAGACCCAGTACTTC. This sequence encodes CANLRETQYF.